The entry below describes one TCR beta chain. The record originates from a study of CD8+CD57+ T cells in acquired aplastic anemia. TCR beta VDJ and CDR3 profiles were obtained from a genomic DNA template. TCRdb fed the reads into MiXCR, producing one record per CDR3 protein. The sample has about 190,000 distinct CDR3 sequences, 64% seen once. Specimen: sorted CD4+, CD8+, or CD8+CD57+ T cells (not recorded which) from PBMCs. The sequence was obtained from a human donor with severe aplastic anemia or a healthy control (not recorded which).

In DNA, the CDR3 is TGTGCCAGCAGTGAAGATGCGGGGGCGGGATACAATGAGCAGTTCTTC. Translating gives CASSEDAGAGYNEQFF. The chain couples TRBV2 to TRBJ2-1, with a tentative D call TRBD2 (7 bases). V dropped 1 base and J dropped 4 bases, with 14 bases sitting between them. This CDR3 has 16 amino acids. CDR1 is SNHLY and CDR2 is FYNNEI in the germline V gene. Based on the CDR3 plus reference TRBV2 and TRBJ2-1, the full variable domain is EPEVTQTPSHQVTQMGQEVILRCVPISNHLYFYWYRQILGQKVEFLVSFYNNEISEKSEIFDDQFSVERPDGSNFTLKIRSTKLEDSAMYFCASSEDAGAGYNEQFFGPGTRLTVL.